This T cell receptor (beta chain) was sequenced during a study of control samples from healthy donors and cancer patients. V lost 1 base, J lost 4 bases, and 10 bases lay in between. The length of the CDR3 is 14 residues. Germline V gives CDR1 SGHDN, CDR2 FVKESK. TCRdb's table, derived via immunoSEQ multiplex PCR, lists solely in-frame clones and lacks some. This sample has 90,000 or so clones, with about 88% found just once. This TCR was sampled from a woman between 45 and 60 years old with colorectal cancer. The chain joins TRBV14 to TRBJ1-2, with D tentatively TRBD1 (6 bases). Sequencing was performed on PBMCs. The CDR3: CASSQVQGPYGYTF. CDR3 nucleotide sequence: TGTGCCAGCAGCCAAGTTCAGGGGCCCTATGGCTACACCTTC.